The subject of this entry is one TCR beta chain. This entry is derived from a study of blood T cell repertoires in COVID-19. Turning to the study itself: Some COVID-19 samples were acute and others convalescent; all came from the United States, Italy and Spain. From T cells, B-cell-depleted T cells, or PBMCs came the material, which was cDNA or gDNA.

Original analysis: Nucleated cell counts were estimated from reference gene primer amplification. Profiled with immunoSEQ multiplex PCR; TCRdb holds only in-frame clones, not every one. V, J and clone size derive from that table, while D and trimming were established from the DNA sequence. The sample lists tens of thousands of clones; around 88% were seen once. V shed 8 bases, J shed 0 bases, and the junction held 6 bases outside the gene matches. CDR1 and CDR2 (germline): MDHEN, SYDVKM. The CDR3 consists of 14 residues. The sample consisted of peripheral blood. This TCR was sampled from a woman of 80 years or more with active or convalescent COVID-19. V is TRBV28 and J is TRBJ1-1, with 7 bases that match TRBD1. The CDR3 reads CASSPGGVNTEAFF. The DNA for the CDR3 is TGTGCCAGCTCCCCAGGGGGTGTGAACACTGAAGCTTTCTTT.